This entry is about one T cell receptor (beta chain). This clonotype was counted a few times. What this receptor recognizes is not known. There are no base qualities to consult, and no much larger clone falls within one base. This specimen comes from a study of response to subunit inactivated influenza vaccine listed by TCRdb under 2018. Notes on the research overall: Deep quantitative profiling of the T cell receptor repertoire was used in the study to follow responses to a trivalent subunit inactivated influenza vaccine.

The library was built by means of RT-PCR. Instrument used: Illumina HiSeq 2500. TCRdb itself trimmed the public reads at Q25 with fastp, ran MiXCR and retained productive beta chains. Rows are unified per CDR3 protein, each entry keeping the most common DNA and genes. This sample has over 300,000 distinct CDR3 sequences in its table, and less than 25% of those were observed once. Of the sample, 10% falls within the top ten clones. V is shortened by 4 bases, J by 0 bases, and the region joining them spans 9 bases. CDR1 LGHNA and CDR2 YSLEER are derived from the germline V gene. From the cysteine up to the phenylalanine, the CDR3 has a length of 15 residues. Only the CDR3 DNA is retained, 45 bases long and in frame from the first base. Overall study outcomes, separate from this receptor: It was suggested by the authors that each seasonal influenza vaccination may recruit only a limited number of new T cells.

The specimen comprised PBMCs from blood, sampled approximately 22 months after vaccination. The sequence came from a man between 50 and 69 years old who received an inactivated influenza vaccine. Donor details come from another sample of the same person, matched by shared clones. The sequence is built from TRBV4-3 and TRBJ1-4; no D gene is confidently identified. The CDR3 amino acid sequence is: CASSRDLATNEKLFF. The DNA reads TGCGCCAGCAGCCGTGACCTTGCAACTAATGAAAAACTGTTTTTT.